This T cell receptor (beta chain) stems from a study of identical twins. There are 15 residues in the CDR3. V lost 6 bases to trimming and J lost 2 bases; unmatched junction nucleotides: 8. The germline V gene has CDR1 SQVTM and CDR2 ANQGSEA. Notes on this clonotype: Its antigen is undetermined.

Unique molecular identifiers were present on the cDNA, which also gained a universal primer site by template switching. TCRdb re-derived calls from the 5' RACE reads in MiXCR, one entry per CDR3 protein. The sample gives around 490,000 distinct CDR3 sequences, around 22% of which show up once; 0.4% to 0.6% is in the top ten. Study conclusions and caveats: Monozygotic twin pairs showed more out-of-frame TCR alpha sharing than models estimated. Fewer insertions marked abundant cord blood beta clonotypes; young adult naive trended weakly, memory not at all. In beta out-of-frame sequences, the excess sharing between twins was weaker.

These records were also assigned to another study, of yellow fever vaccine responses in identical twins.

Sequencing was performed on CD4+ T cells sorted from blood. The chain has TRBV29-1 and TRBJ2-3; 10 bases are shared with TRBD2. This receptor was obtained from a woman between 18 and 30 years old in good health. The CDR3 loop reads CSVVLAGDTTDTQYF. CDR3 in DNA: TGCAGCGTAGTCCTAGCGGGGGACACCACAGATACGCAGTATTTT.